A single sample is the source of the 13 T cell receptor beta chains below, sequenced in a study of post-analysis software for immune sequencing data. Study observations and caveats: A few TRBV segments (TRBV5-6, TRBV5-1 and TRBV20-1 among them) occurred more frequently in patients than in controls.

Prepared libraries of TCR beta cDNA carried unique molecular identifiers. TCRdb called the PCR reads again in MiXCR, with one record for every CDR3 protein. Here the sample spans 170,000 or so distinct CDR3 sequences, about 30% being singletons. Their antigen targets remain unknown. Sequenced: blood. The receptor source for this set is a girl under 18 with multiple sclerosis.

Remarks on this clonotype: Just one base apart from a much larger clone, this may be a read error. This chain connects TRBV5-1 to TRBJ2-7, with 8 bases identical to TRBD1. Germline-derived CDR1 and CDR2 are SGHRS and YFSETQ. CDR3 length: 14 residues. This CDR3 reads CVSSPDREPYEQYF. The CDR3 coding sequence is TGCGTCAGCAGCCCGGACAGGGAACCCTACGAGCAGTACTTC.

The V call is TRBV10-1, the J call TRBJ2-1; maybe TRBD2 (6 bases). V lost 0 bases and J lost 0, with 12 bases in between. CDR1 and CDR2 from the germline V gene are WNHNN and SYGVQD (reference sequence). This CDR3 has 17 amino acids. Here the CDR3 reads CASSESLALSSYNEQFF. The CDR3 DNA follows: TGCGCCAGCAGTGAGTCGCTAGCGCTTAGCTCCTACAATGAGCAGTTCTTC.

This clonotype was counted ten times or more. This chain uses TRBV5-5 with TRBJ1-2; 7 nucleotides agree with TRBD1. Trimming removed 0 bases from V and 6 bases from J; junction bases left unmatched: 5. There are 14 residues in the CDR3. The germline V gene has CDR1 SGHKS and CDR2 YYEKEE (reference sequence). The CDR3 spells CASSLARGRDGYTF. CDR3 coding DNA: TGTGCCAGCAGCTTGGCCAGGGGGAGAGATGGCTACACCTTC.

V is TRBV3-1 and J is TRBJ1-1; D is undetermined. Trimming removed 1 base from V and 2 bases from J, with 8 bases in between. There are 14 residues in the CDR3. From germline, CDR1 is LGHDT and CDR2 YNNKEL (reference sequence). The CDR3 here is CASSQVHINTEAFF. Written as DNA, the CDR3 is TGTGCCAGCAGCCAAGTGCACATTAACACTGAAGCTTTCTTT.

The sample holds many counts of this clonotype. The V and J genes are TRBV19 and TRBJ2-7, with TRBD1 matching over 11 bases. Trimming removed 5 bases from V and 6 bases from J; junction bases left unmatched: 3. The CDR3 runs 13 residues. Germline values: CDR1 LNHDA, CDR2 SQIVND (reference sequence). The CDR3 sequence: CASSVDRGLEQYF. The DNA of the CDR3 is TGTGCCAGTAGTGTGGACAGGGGGCTCGAGCAGTACTTC.

For this clonotype: This may come from a read error, since a much larger clone is one base off. The chain carries TRBV6-5 and TRBJ1-1; D perhaps matches TRBD1 (5 bases). CDR1 and CDR2 from the germline V gene are MNHEY and SVGAGI. The CDR3 sequence is 16 residues long. The CDR3 is CANSYSRFTGDTEAFF. The CDR3 bases are TGTGCCAACAGTTACTCGCGGTTCACGGGGGACACTGAAGCTTTCTTT.

This clonotype has a count of ten or more. The V gene is TRBV5-1, the J gene TRBJ2-1; D gene uncertain. V lost 3 bases to trimming and J lost 8 bases, with 9 bases between them. Germline V gene sequence: CDR1 SGHRS, CDR2 YFSETQ. The CDR3 is 12 amino acids. CDR3 nucleotide sequence: TGCGCCAGCAGCTGGAAGGTAGATGAGCAGTTCTTC. Amino acid sequence: CASSWKVDEQFF. The full variable domain, with the rest looked up from reference TRBV5-1 and TRBJ2-1, is KAGVTQTPRYLIKTRGQQVTLSCSPISGHRSVSWYQQTPGQGLQFLFEYFSETQRNKGNFPGRFSGRQFSNSRSEMNVSTLELGDSALYLCASSWKVDEQFFGPGTRLTVL.

The sample holds a few counts of this clonotype. The chain uses TRBV29-1 and TRBJ2-4; 8 bases are shared with TRBD2. Germline CDR1 and CDR2: SQVTM and ANQGSEA. The CDR3 length is 13 residues. J lost 9 bases, V lost 7 bases, and 11 bases had no gene match. DNA of the CDR3: TGCAGCGCCCAGGGAGGGACTAGTACCATTCAGTACTTC. It yields the protein CSAQGGTSTIQYF.

This clonotype was detected ten times or more. The rearrangement uses TRBV5-1 and TRBJ2-3; TRBD2 is a possible D gene (5 bases). Germline V gene lookup returns CDR1 SGHRS and CDR2 YFSETQ. V lost 7 bases and J lost 4, with 10 bases in between. The CDR3 spans 12 residues. The CDR3 DNA sequence: TGCGCCAGCCTATCGGAGGCAGATACGCAGTATTTT. Its translation: CASLSEADTQYF.

Comment on this clonotype: Just one base apart from a much larger clone, this may be a read error. This chain links TRBV5-5 with TRBJ1-2, with 11 bases lining up with TRBD1. Per the germline V gene, CDR1 is SGHKS and CDR2 is YYEKEE (reference sequence). The CDR3 has 14 amino acids. CDR3 sequence reads: CASSWTGGRNGCTF. Here the CDR3 DNA reads TGTGCCAGCAGCTGGACAGGGGGCCGGAATGGCTGCACCTTC.

This clonotype was observed at least ten times. This rearrangement joins TRBV29-1 to TRBJ2-1; D unclear. The CDR3 runs to 13 residues. The germline gives CDR1 SQVTM, CDR2 ANQGSEA. V was pared by 3 bases and J by 0 bases, with 6 bases between. CDR3 bases: TGCAGCGTTGATCCAGGCTCCTACAATGAGCAGTTCTTC. Protein sequence: CSVDPGSYNEQFF.

The chain uses TRBV6-2 or TRBV6-3 and TRBJ1-2; no clear D gene. The germline CDR1 and CDR2 sequences are MNHEY and SVGEGT. The CDR3 runs 15 residues. Trimming stripped 6 bases from V and 2 bases from J, with 16 bases between. The CDR3 is CASSYRVTPNYGYTF. The CDR3 DNA reads as TGTGCCAGCAGCTACAGAGTTACACCGAACTATGGCTACACCTTC.

The chain employs TRBV12-3 or TRBV12-4 and TRBJ1-5; D is perhaps TRBD1 (6 bases). V lost 7 bases to trimming and J lost 0 bases, with 13 bases between them. The CDR3 spans 15 residues. CDR3 coding DNA: TGTGCCAGCACCCGGACAGATTCTAGCAATCAGCCCCAGCATTTT. Translating gives CASTRTDSSNQPQHF.